A single sample is the source of the 2 T cell receptor beta chains below, sequenced in a study of identical twins. TCRdb used MiXCR to reprocess the 5' RACE reads, holding one entry per CDR3 protein. The table lists roughly 700,000 distinct CDR3 sequences, more than 6.5% of them singletons, with more than 0.75% in the top ten. The data also belong to a second study, concerning yellow fever vaccine responses in identical twins.

Source material: PBMCs. Every receptor here comes from a woman aged 18-29 years in good health.

As for this clonotype: An end of the junction does not agree with germline; a read error may underlie this. This chain uses TRBV27 with TRBJ2-1; TRBD1 agrees at 8 bases. Germline CDR1 MNHEY, CDR2 SMNVEV (reference sequence). The CDR3 length is 14 residues. For the CDR3, the DNA is TGTGCCAGCAGTTTATACCCCCCGGGACAGGCCGTACAATTC. Its protein product is CASSLYPPGQAVQF.

There are a few counts of this clonotype. This rearrangement joins TRBV10-2 to TRBJ2-1; D is perhaps TRBD2 (6 bases). The germline V gene has CDR1 WSHSY and CDR2 SAAADI. The CDR3 extends over 12 amino acids. V was shortened by 6 bases and J by 9 bases, with 12 bases between the two germline ends. CDR3 DNA: TGCGCCAGCAGAGCTAGCGCCAGTGAGCAGTTCTTC. It specifies CASRASASEQFF.